This T cell receptor (beta chain) was captured in a study of tumor-infiltrating lymphocytes in glioblastoma multiforme (dated by TCRdb to 2017 to 2019). Background for the entire study: To test whether intratumoral genomic heterogeneity fosters TIL diversity, the study jointly examined somatic mutations, TIL diversity and immune response activity.

The CDR3 measures 12 amino acids from cysteine to phenylalanine. The kept DNA is CDR3 alone, 36 bases in frame from the first base. CDR1 and CDR2 (WSHSY, SAAADI) derive from the germline V gene. The AllPrep DNA/RNA mini kit was used to purify genomic DNA and total RNA simultaneously from each of the approximately 10 tumor samples. All RNA had OD 260/280 ratios above 1.9 and RNA integrity numbers above 6.5. TCRB libraries were built from RNA via three nested multiplex PCR rounds using a modified ARM-PCR protocol with multiple V-beta primers and a C-beta primer. ProtoScript II Reverse Transcriptase and a C-beta primer were used to synthesize TCRB-specific cDNA from 0.4 to 0.65 ug total RNA. The description of the TCRB libraries did not mention any unique molecular identifiers. In the third PCR, barcodes and adapters were added over about 25 cycles using Deep VentR (exo-) polymerase, and bands of 250-500 bp were then gel purified. An Illumina HiSeq 2500 was used to sequence the TCRB libraries with 250 bp paired-end reads. The authors' analysis ran thus. Trimmomatic was used to clean reads, FLASH to merge reads, MiGEC to assign V, D and J segments, and VDJtools to perform the analysis. Repertoire diversity was measured using the Shannon-Wiener diversity index, which was calculated with VDJtools. TCRdb passed the public sequencing reads through fastp at Q25 and MiXCR, retaining productive beta sequences. CDR3 protein sequences are deduplicated, and each keeps its most common genes and DNA. The V and J calls here are based on TCRdb, not the publication. The sample table shows some 10,000 distinct CDR3 sequences, and 60% to 70% are seen once. The ten largest clonotypes hold around 28% of the sample.

The paper's findings and limits, for the study overall: The authors noted that sorting T cells into functional subsets, which was not done in the study, would be a future improvement. Because T cells carry unequal numbers of TCR transcripts, RNA-based TCR sequencing may distort clone frequencies. Generalizability is limited because the TCR and somatic mutation analysis included only one glioblastoma patient.

Turning to this clonotype: Its antigen remains undetermined. At one boundary the junction diverges from the germline segment, which might be a read error.

The TCR comes from a male donor with glioblastoma. The sample comprised brain tumor tissue. This chain joins TRBV10-2 to TRBJ2-1; the D segment could be TRBD2, given 5 matching bases. The CDR3 is CASGRGYNEQFF. In nucleotides, the sequence is TGTGCCAGCGGAAGAGGCTACAATGAGCAGTTCTTC.